The present T cell receptor (beta chain) was sequenced within a study of cytotoxic CD8 clonotypes in ibrutinib-treated CLL. Study-level background: A mean of around 270,000 productive templates and tens of thousands of productive rearrangements was obtained per sample. Study-level points and caveats: Shared public clonotypes were rare, and on treatment they either got smaller or stayed the same. At ibrutinib response, clonality increased, and at progression it declined back toward baseline.

CDR3 size: 17 residues. Germline V gives CDR1 SGDLS, CDR2 YYNGEE. Trimming took off 0 bases at V and 6 bases at J, with 20 bases between the two ends. Details on this clone: Its antigen is not known.

Sequencing was performed with immunoSEQ multiplex PCR; in TCRdb, only in-frame clones are kept and a portion is missing. The sample contains 130,000 or so clones, 60% to 85% of which appear only once. This TCR was sampled from a human donor with chronic lymphocytic leukemia. This material consisted of PBMCs, taken after 12 months of ibrutinib treatment. The chain carries TRBV9 and TRBJ2-3, with D unresolved. The CDR3 nucleotides read TGTGCCAGCAGCGTAGCCCCTGAAGGGCCCGGTCTGGATACGCAGTATTTT. This translates into CASSVAPEGPGLDTQYF.